This T cell receptor (beta chain) was captured by sequencing in a study of T cells in Graves' hyperthyroidism and ophthalmopathy (dated by TCRdb to about 2019). For the study in its entirety: Peripheral blood samples were taken at initial diagnosis, before any treatment was given. For training and testing, the roughly 100 patients in the discovery cohort were randomly divided in a 7:3 ratio. Thyroid tissue and blood T-cell repertoires from more than 5 Graves' hyperthyroidism patients were also compared in the study. Prospective prediction of ophthalmopathy was tested in an independent validation cohort consisting of fewer than 20 hyperthyroidism patients and some 16 patients who later progressed to ophthalmopathy. Following sampling, methimazole starting at 30 mg daily was given to hyperthyroidism patients, and high-dose intravenous methylprednisolone was given to ophthalmopathy patients. According to the paper, TCR Vbeta CDR3 sequencing was carried out on over 130 peripheral blood samples, which came from over 40 ophthalmopathy, 80 or so hyperthyroidism and approximately 17 progressor patients. A discovery cohort of about a hundred patients, about 40 with Graves' ophthalmopathy and 57 with stable Graves' hyperthyroidism, was used to find distinguishing TCR V-J signatures. Overall study results and their limits: No statistical method was used to fix the sample size in advance, and group allocation was not hidden from the investigators. In validation, the model predicted progression to ophthalmopathy a median of 6.5 months before onset, with roughly 71% sensitivity and nearly 75% specificity. Blood samples also contained most of the expanded thyroid clonotypes (frequency above 0.001), which suggests that blood repertoires may reflect thyroid immune responses. Ophthalmopathy was separated from stable hyperthyroidism by a 13 V-J signature model, with just over 85% sensitivity and just over 81% specificity obtained in cross-validation and 80%/75% obtained in testing.

This clonotype was observed at least ten times. Its antigen is still unknown. Per-base quality was not reported, and no clone a single base away is much larger than it. Including the terminal cysteine and phenylalanine, the CDR3 comprises 15 residues. Solely the CDR3 DNA is kept, with 45 bases framed from the first base. The germline V gene gives CDR1 as SGHDT and CDR2 as YYEEEE. Ends trimmed: V by 0 bases, J by 5 bases; bases unmatched to a gene: 8. In the ophthalmopathy patients, disease was moderately to severely active, with a Clinical Activity Score of 3 or more, a NOSPECS grade of 4 or more, and a duration of less than 3 months. Any patient with an uncontrolled infection, another autoimmune disease, pregnancy or lactation was excluded. Diagnoses relied on clinical symptoms, serum thyroxine and TRAb, thyroid ultrasound and orbital computed tomography. Ficoll-Paque density gradient centrifugation was used to isolate PBMCs from around 10 ml of fresh peripheral blood. Trizol reagent was used to extract total RNA, and RNA quality was then checked on an Agilent 2100 Bioanalyzer.

TCR beta CDR3 regions were amplified from RNA transcripts. For the first round of RT-PCR on the TCR CDR3, the HTBI primer set was used together with the Qiagen OneStep RT-PCR kit. Libraries were constructed in a second round of multiplex PCR, after which size selection and purification were performed. Paired-end sequencing of the libraries was performed with 100 bp reads on an Illumina HiSeq2000. Per the authors' processing: Raw data were processed with SOAPnuke, discarding reads with adapters, uncalled bases, mean Phred below 15, or no exact constant-primer or identifier match. High-quality paired reads were merged using COPE v1.2.5, and each unique nucleotide sequence was defined as a clonotype. MiTCR v1.1 was used to align the clonotypes against IMGT TRBV, TRBD and TRBJ reference segments. Analysis was restricted to V-J combinations with a frequency above 0.0001, which covered approximately 99% of repertoires. A TCS score was defined as the ratio of F50 (clonal expansion) to E x V (chaos), with BLOSUM62-based TCRdist applied between CDR3 peptides within each V-J. Welch's t-statistics and random forest reduced roughly 500 V-J features to roughly 13, which were used in a naive Bayes classifier (R e1071). The public sequencing data were trimmed at Q25 with fastp and processed into clonotypes with MiXCR by TCRdb, which kept only in-frame beta chains. Each entry is one CDR3 protein sequence, shown with its most common DNA and genes. The V and J calls and clone size come from TCRdb's table, not from the authors' own analysis. The sample profile shows about 520,000 distinct CDR3 sequences; approximately 25% of them were found once. The ten largest clones represent roughly 10% of the sample.

The chain couples TRBV5-6 to TRBJ2-7, and 7 junction bases match TRBD2. Sequencing used blood. This TCR was sampled from a woman younger than 45 with Graves' ophthalmopathy. The CDR3: CASSLVGLVNDEQYF. Read as DNA, the sequence is TGTGCCAGCAGCTTGGTAGGACTAGTGAACGACGAGCAGTACTTC. The CDR3, completed at both ends by the reference TRBV5-6 and TRBJ2-7 genes, gives the full variable domain DAGVTQSPTHLIKTRGQQVTLRCSPKSGHDTVSWYQQALGQGPQFIFQYYEEEERQRGNFPDRFSGHQFPNYSSELNVNALLLGDSALYLCASSLVGLVNDEQYFGPGTRLTVT.